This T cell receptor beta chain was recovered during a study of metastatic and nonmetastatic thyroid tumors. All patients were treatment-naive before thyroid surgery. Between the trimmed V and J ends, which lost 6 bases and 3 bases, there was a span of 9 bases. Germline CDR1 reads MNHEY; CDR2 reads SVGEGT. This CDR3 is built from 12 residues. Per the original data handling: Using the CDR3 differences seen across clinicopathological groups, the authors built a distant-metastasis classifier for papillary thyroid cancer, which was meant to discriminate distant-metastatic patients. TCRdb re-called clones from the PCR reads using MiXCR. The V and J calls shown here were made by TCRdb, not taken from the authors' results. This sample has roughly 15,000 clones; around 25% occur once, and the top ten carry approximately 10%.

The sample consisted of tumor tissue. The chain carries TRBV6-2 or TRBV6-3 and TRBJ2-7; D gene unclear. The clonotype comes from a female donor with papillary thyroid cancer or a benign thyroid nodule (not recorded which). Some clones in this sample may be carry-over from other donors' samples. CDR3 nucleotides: TGTGCCAGCAGCTCCCAGAGCTACGAGCAGTACTTC. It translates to CASSSQSYEQYF.